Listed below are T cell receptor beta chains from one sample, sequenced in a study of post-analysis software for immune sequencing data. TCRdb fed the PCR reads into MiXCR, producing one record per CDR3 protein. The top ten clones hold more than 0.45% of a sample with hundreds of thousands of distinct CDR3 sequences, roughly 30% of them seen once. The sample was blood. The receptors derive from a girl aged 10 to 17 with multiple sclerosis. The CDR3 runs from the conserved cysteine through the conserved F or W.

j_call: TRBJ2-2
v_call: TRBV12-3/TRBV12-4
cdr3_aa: CASTVLTRGFSNTGELFF

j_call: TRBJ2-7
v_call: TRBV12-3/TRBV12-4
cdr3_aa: CASSPNNAGWYEQYF

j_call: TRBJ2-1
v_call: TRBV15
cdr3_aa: CATSRDKLRDRVYEQFF

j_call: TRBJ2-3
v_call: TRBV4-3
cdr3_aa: CASSQDDRGLGDTQYF

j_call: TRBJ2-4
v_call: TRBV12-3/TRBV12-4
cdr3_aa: CASSPGQDTAKNIQYF

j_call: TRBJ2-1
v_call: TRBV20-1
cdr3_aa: CSASVLAGAVEQFF

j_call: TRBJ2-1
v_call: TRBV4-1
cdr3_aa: CASSQPSGKLNEQFF

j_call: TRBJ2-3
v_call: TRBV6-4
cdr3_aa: CASSLTSATDTQYF

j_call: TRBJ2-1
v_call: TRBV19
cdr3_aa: CASRSGRVDNEQFF

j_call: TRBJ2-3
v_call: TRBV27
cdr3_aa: CASTKWGKTDTQYF

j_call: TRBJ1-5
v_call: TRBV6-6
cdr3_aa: CASSWAGDNQPQHF